The entry below gives a single TCR beta chain sequence along with its context. Antigen: not known. These data are taken from a study of cytomegalovirus exposure and HLA in healthy donors. Study observations and caveats: Both high specificity and high sensitivity reportedly marked the classifier's diagnosis of cytomegalovirus status. A subsequent analysis found that TCR clusters from the first cohort also tended to co-occur in the approximately 110 validation repertoires, with approximately 94% of cluster scores above 0.

Germline V CDR1 and CDR2: ENHRY, SYGVKD. The CDR3 extends over 17 amino acids. V was cut by 5 bases and J by 1 base, with 17 bases left in between. Here immunoSEQ multiplex PCR was the method, and the copy in TCRdb shows in-frame clones only, minus some. The sample records 150,000 to 200,000 clones, approximately 96% being singletons. Among the 120 subjects of the validation cohort, separate from the approximately 700-subject first cohort, were the donors. The TCR was taken from a woman between 18 and 29 years old in good health and CMV-seronegative. V is TRBV10-3 and J is TRBJ1-4; D might be TRBD1 (6 bases). The specimen was PBMCs. CDR3 nucleotide sequence: TGTGCCATCAGTTTTTTGAGGACAGCACTAACTAATGAAAAACTGTTTTTT. It encodes CAISFLRTALTNEKLFF.